Listed below are T cell receptor beta chains from one sample, sequenced in a study of CD8 T cell repertoires and HIV-1 epitope variants. No antigen is known for these receptors. Sequencing used immunoSEQ multiplex PCR; TCRdb keeps in-frame clones, though not all of them. Of around 4,500 clones detected, about two thirds appear once; the ten largest clones hold roughly 45%. Specimen: cultured CD8+ T cells derived from PBMCs. Receptor source: a male donor with HIV. Both conserved end residues are part of each CDR3. The order of the fields is D gene, J gene, clone size, V gene, CDR3 DNA, CDR3 protein. D genes are given only for firm matches. Expanded clones get a size class; other rows say once, few or many, or leave the size out.

. TRBJ2-6 few TRBV14 TGTGCCAGCAGCCAAGAAACGGGGAGATCGGCTGGGGCCAACGTCCTGACTTTC CASSQETGRSAGANVLTF
. TRBJ1-1 few TRBV19 TGTGCCAGTAGTATATCCAGGGAAGCTTTCTTT CASSISREAFF
. TRBJ1-2 . TRBV11-1 TGTGCCAGCACCCTATACGGGGGGAACTATGGCTACACCTTC CASTLYGGNYGYTF
TRBD1 TRBJ2-7 . TRBV12-5 TGTGCTAGTGGTTTGGGGGACAGGAACGACGAGCAGTACTTC CASGLGDRNDEQYF
. TRBJ2-3 . TRBV7-9 TGTGCCAGCAGCCTCCCAGGCACAGATACGCAGTATTTT CASSLPGTDTQYF
. TRBJ2-3 . TRBV4-3 TGCGCCAGCAGCCAAGATTGGGACGCTTCCGGGGCGGATACGCAGTATTTT CASSQDWDASGADTQYF
TRBD1 TRBJ1-1 . TRBV29-1 TGCAGCGCCTTGACAGGGACTGAAGCTTTCTTT CSALTGTEAFF
TRBD1 TRBJ1-2 . TRBV5-3 TGTGCCAGAACCGGGACAGCTAACTATGGCTACACCTTC CARTGTANYGYTF
TRBD1 TRBJ1-2 . TRBV5-8 TGTGCCAGCAGCCTGGGACAGGGAATTCCTTATGGCTACACCTTC CASSLGQGIPYGYTF
. TRBJ2-3 . TRBV7-2 TGTGCCAGCAGCCCCACTAGGGCTGCCACAGATACGCAGTATTTT CASSPTRAATDTQYF
. TRBJ1-6 . TRBV11-2 TGTGCCAGCAGCTTAGCTAAAGTGGGCAGGGATAATTCACCCCTCCACTTT CASSLAKVGRDNSPLHF
. TRBJ1-2 . TRBV6-1 TGTGCCAGCAGTGGGGGGGGAGGAATGGGGTATCACTATGGCTACACCTTC CASSGGGGMGYHYGYTF
. TRBJ2-2 . TRBV4-3 TGCGCCAGCAGCCAAGATGGGAACACCGGGGAGCTGTTTTTT CASSQDGNTGELFF
. TRBJ2-5 . TRBV2 TGTGCCAGCAGGGGCTTCACAGGGAGGGAGACCCAGTACTTC CASRGFTGRETQYF
. TRBJ2-1 . TRBV6-6 TGTGCCAGCAGCGAGGGTGGTGAGCAGTTCTTC CASSEGGEQFF
TRBD1 TRBJ1-3 once TRBV9 TGTGCCAGCAGCGCCGGGACAGAAAGCTCTGGAAACACCATATATTTT CASSAGTESSGNTIYF
. TRBJ1-2 . TRBV5-5 TGTGCCAGCAGCTTGGGGTGGGCAGGGGAGGACTATGGCTACACCTTC CASSLGWAGEDYGYTF
. TRBJ1-2 few TRBV4-3 TGCGCCAGCAGCCAGTCGCGGGGGCTGAACTATGGCTACACCTTC CASSQSRGLNYGYTF
TRBD1 TRBJ2-2 . TRBV6-5 TGTGCCAGCAGTCCAGGGGGCAGCACCGGGGAGCTGTTTTTT CASSPGGSTGELFF
. TRBJ2-1 . TRBV21-1 TGTGCCAGCAGCAAGCCGAATCGGGACAGGGGGGGAACGAACAATGAGCAGTTCTTC CASSKPNRDRGGTNNEQFF
. TRBJ1-3 medium-sized TRBV27 TGTGCCAGCAGTGCGGACGGATACTCTGGAAACACCATATATTTT CASSADGYSGNTIYF
TRBD2 TRBJ2-7 . TRBV5-8 TGTGCCAGCAGCTTGGGGCGGGGGGCCAGGCAGTACTTC CASSLGRGARQYF
TRBD1 TRBJ1-4 . TRBV9 TGTGCCAGCAGCGTAGCTGGGACAGGGGGAGAAAAACTGTTTTTT CASSVAGTGGEKLFF
TRBD1 TRBJ1-1 few TRBV5-1 TGCGCCAGCAGCTCCGGGACAGGGGATGTAGCTTTCTTT CASSSGTGDVAFF
TRBD1 TRBJ2-1 . TRBV11-3 TGTGCCAGCAGCTTAGAAGGGACAGTCTACAATGAGCAGTTCTTC CASSLEGTVYNEQFF
. TRBJ1-5 few TRBV27 TGTGCCAGCAGTTTATCGGGGGCGGGCGGCCCGAATCAGCCCCAGCATTTT CASSLSGAGGPNQPQHF
. TRBJ1-3 . TRBV19 TGTGCCAGTAGTATGTACGGGACCATCGGAAACACCATATATTTT CASSMYGTIGNTIYF
. TRBJ2-1 few TRBV2 TGTGCCAGTCGGTCCCTGGACTCACCCGAGCAGTTCTTC CASRSLDSPEQFF
. TRBJ2-5 . TRBV9 TGTGCCAGCAGCGCACGCCCTGGAGTTTCCCCCGGAGAGACCCAGTACTTC CASSARPGVSPGETQYF
TRBD1 TRBJ2-7 . TRBV7-9 TGTGCCAGCAGCCCGCCCACAGGACAGGGCCTCTACGAGCAGTACTTC CASSPPTGQGLYEQYF
. TRBJ2-1 . TRBV11-2 TGTGCCAGCAGCCGGACATCCGGGTCGGACAATGAGCAGTTCTTC CASSRTSGSDNEQFF
. TRBJ1-2 . TRBV9 TGTGCCAGCAGCCCCGCGGACGCCAGGCCACTCTATGGCTACACCTTC CASSPADARPLYGYTF
TRBD1 TRBJ2-7 . TRBV10-3 TGTGCCACCGGGACAGGCTCCTACGAGCAGTACTTC CATGTGSYEQYF
. TRBJ1-1 . TRBV11-2 TGTGCCAGCAGCCCTGACTCGGGAAGCACTGAAGCTTTCTTT CASSPDSGSTEAFF
. TRBJ2-3 . TRBV4-1 TGCGCCAGCAATCTTGGGCCAGGGGCGAGCACAGATACGCAGTATTTT CASNLGPGASTDTQYF
. TRBJ2-1 . TRBV7-8 TGTGCCAGCAGCTTAACACAGGGCCCCTCGGATGAGCAGTTCTTC CASSLTQGPSDEQFF
TRBD1 TRBJ2-1 . TRBV7-6 TGTGCCAGCAGCTCGACTAGACAGGGGGCATTAAATGAGCAGTTCTTC CASSSTRQGALNEQFF
. TRBJ1-4 . TRBV28 TGTGCCAGCAGTCTTAGCGTTGCAACTAATGAAAAACTGTTTTTT CASSLSVATNEKLFF
TRBD1 TRBJ2-7 . TRBV29-1 TGCAGCATCCGGGACAGGGTAACGTACGAGCAGTACTTC CSIRDRVTYEQYF
. TRBJ1-3 few TRBV29-1 TGCAGCACCGCCGCGGGAGGCGGAAACACCATATATTTT CSTAAGGGNTIYF
. TRBJ2-1 few TRBV5-1 TGCGCCAGCAGCTTGGAAGGAGAGACCTACAATGAGCAGTTCTTC CASSLEGETYNEQFF
. TRBJ1-5 few TRBV7-9 TGTGCCAGCAGCTCGGGGCTCTCGGGCGCTTCTGGTCAGCCCCAGCATTTT CASSSGLSGASGQPQHF
. TRBJ1-1 . TRBV7-2 TGTGCCAGCAGCTTTAAACAGTTGAACACTGAAGCTTTCTTT CASSFKQLNTEAFF
. TRBJ2-2 . TRBV5-4 TGTGCCAGCAGCTTAGGGCCCGAACCTACCGGGGAGCTGTTTTTT CASSLGPEPTGELFF
. TRBJ2-7 . TRBV27 TGTGCCAGCAGTTTATCGGAGGGGACTGTATCCTACGAGCAGTACTTC CASSLSEGTVSYEQYF
TRBD1 TRBJ2-7 . TRBV7-9 TGTGCCAGCAGCCCGTGGACAGGGGACTTTCTCTACGAGCAGTACTTC CASSPWTGDFLYEQYF
. TRBJ2-1 . TRBV11-1 TGTGCCAGCAGCTTAGCGGGGCTCTCGGGGGTGCAGTTCTTC CASSLAGLSGVQFF
TRBD1 TRBJ2-7 few TRBV11-2 TGTGCCAGCAGCTTGGGCCAGGGGGTAGCCGAGCAGTACTTC CASSLGQGVAEQYF
. TRBJ1-2 . TRBV28 TGTGCCAGCAGTTTCCCACGGACAGACACTAACTATGGCTACACCTTC CASSFPRTDTNYGYTF
. TRBJ2-1 few TRBV2 TGTGCCAGCAGTGAACGAGGTGGGTCCCACAATGAGCAGTTCTTC CASSERGGSHNEQFF
TRBD1 TRBJ2-7 . TRBV11-2 TGTGCCAGCAGCTCTGGGACAGGAGCCTACGAGCAGTACTTC CASSSGTGAYEQYF
TRBD1 TRBJ1-2 . TRBV30 TGTGCCTGGACGATACAAGGGACAGTGTGGGGCTACACCTTC CAWTIQGTVWGYTF
TRBD2 TRBJ2-1 . TRBV19 TGTGCCAGTAGTATAGAGGGCGGGAGGTCCTACAATGAGCAGTTCTTC CASSIEGGRSYNEQFF